The 25 T cell receptor beta chains reported below all come from one sample, sequenced in a study of siplizumab effects on memory and regulatory T cells. Some clones are missing from TCRdb's copy, which holds only in-frame ones; the method was immunoSEQ multiplex PCR. Among more than 90,000 clones listed, nearly 95% were seen once. Sequencing used non-Treg CD4+ T cells sorted from blood. The origin of the receptors is a human donor in good health.

This clone was seen a single time. The chain carries TRBV6-1 and TRBJ2-3, with D unclear. The CDR3 has 14 amino acids. The V end was cut by 2 bases, the J end by 1 base, with 7 bases between. The germline V gene has CDR1 MNHNS and CDR2 SASEGT. This CDR3 is CASSESPGTDTQYF. The CDR3 nucleotides are TGTGCCAGCAGTGAATCACCCGGCACAGATACGCAGTATTTT.

This chain joins TRBV4-2 and TRBJ1-3, with 9 bases matching TRBD1. Trimming took 1 base from V and 8 from J; bases not matched to a gene: 6. The CDR3 extends over 15 amino acids. Germline CDR1 LGHNA, CDR2 YNFKEQ. The CDR3 region is CASSQAVTGGDTIYF. Here the CDR3 DNA reads TGTGCCAGCAGCCAAGCCGTGACAGGGGGGGACACCATATATTTT.

The chain recombines TRBV27 with TRBJ2-7, with 13 bases lining up with TRBD2. This CDR3 has 15 residues. The V segment lost 6 bases and the J segment 9 bases; nucleotides outside the gene matches: 11. Germline-derived CDR1 and CDR2 are MNHEY and SMNVEV (reference sequence). CDR3 nucleotide sequence: TGTGCCAGCAGCCCCGGACTAGCGGGAGAAGTAGGGCAGTACTTC. Translated, it gives CASSPGLAGEVGQYF.

The rearrangement joins TRBV29-1 to TRBJ2-3; 8 bases map to TRBD1. CDR1 and CDR2 (germline): SQVTM, ANQGSEA. The CDR3 length is 14 residues. Losses at the gene ends were 6 bases for V and 1 base for J; bases not matched to a gene: 6. The CDR3 nucleotides read TGCAGCGTAGAGGACAGGGAGGGCACAGATACGCAGTATTTT. Encoded protein: CSVEDREGTDTQYF.

This chain connects TRBV19 to TRBJ2-2; the D gene could be TRBD1 or TRBD2 (6 bases each). The CDR3 is 15 residues long. Trimming removed 1 base at V and 3 bases at J, with 9 bases between. Germline V CDR1 and CDR2: LNHDA, SQIVND (reference sequence). CDR3 nucleotide sequence: TGTGCCAGTAGTATAGGGGGGGCGCACACCGGGGAGCTGTTTTTT. This codes for CASSIGGAHTGELFF.

The chain combines TRBV5-1 with TRBJ1-1; D is undetermined. The germline gives CDR1 SGHRS, CDR2 YFSETQ. The length of the CDR3 is 13 residues. The V gene lost 6 bases and the J gene lost 1 base, with 10 bases spanning the gap. The CDR3 is CASTIQPNTEAFF. The CDR3 region has the DNA TGCGCCAGCACCATCCAACCGAACACTGAAGCTTTCTTT.

This chain joins TRBV11-3 and TRBJ2-6, with D unresolved. Trimming took 3 bases from V and 0 from J, leaving 6 bases between them. The CDR3 runs 15 residues. CDR1 SGHNT and CDR2 YENEEA come from the germline V gene. CDR3 nucleotides: TGTGCCAGCAGCTTGTTGTTCTCTGGGGCCAACGTCCTGACTTTC. Encoded protein: CASSLLFSGANVLTF.

V gene TRBV14 combines with J gene TRBJ1-6; D gene unclear. Trimming shortened V by 1 base and J by 4 bases, and 17 bases separated the two germline ends. The CDR3 runs to 18 residues. Germline V gene sequence: CDR1 SGHDN, CDR2 FVKESK. The CDR3 nucleotides read TGTGCCAGCAGCCAAGGGACGGCTTTAATGGGTTATAATTCACCCCTCCACTTT. It translates to CASSQGTALMGYNSPLHF.

This clone showed up just once. One end of the junction fails to match germline, which may point to a read error. The chain recombines TRBV7-7 with TRBJ2-7, with D uncertain. CDR3 length equals 13 residues. Germline CDR1 and CDR2: SSHAT and FNYEAQ (reference sequence). For the CDR3, the DNA is TGTGCTAGCAGCCCTACAACTACTTCCGAGCAGTACTTC. The encoded protein is CASSPTTTSEQYF.

The J gene is TRBJ2-7, the V gene TRBV15; tentative D call: TRBD2 (5 bases). Trimming shortened V by 0 bases and J by 3 bases, and 6 bases separated the two germline ends. The V gene's germline CDR1 is LNHNV and CDR2 YYDKDF (reference sequence). The CDR3 is made up of 13 amino acids. CDR3 sequence: CATSRDRGYEQYF. CDR3 nucleotide sequence: TGTGCCACCAGCAGAGATCGGGGCTACGAGCAGTACTTC. Full variable domain (missing parts from reference TRBV15 and TRBJ2-7): DAMVIQNPRYQVTQFGKPVTLSCSQTLNHNVMYWYQQKSSQAPKLLFHYYDKDFNNEADTPDNFQSRRPNTSFCFLDIRSPGLGDTAMYLCATSRDRGYEQYFGPGTRLTVT.

The gene calls are TRBV5-1 and TRBJ2-3; 7 bases are shared with TRBD1. The CDR3 loop spans 14 amino acids. The V segment lost 6 bases and the J segment 2 bases; nucleotides outside the gene matches: 6. From germline, CDR1 is SGHRS and CDR2 YFSETQ. The CDR3 protein is CASKTGASTDTQYF. CDR3 nucleotide sequence: TGCGCCAGCAAAACAGGGGCCTCCACAGATACGCAGTATTTT.

The V gene is TRBV9, the J gene TRBJ1-1; D is undetermined. Deletions cut 0 bases from V and 1 base from J, with 4 bases between. CDR3 length: 13 amino acids. From germline, CDR1 is SGDLS and CDR2 YYNGEE. DNA for the CDR3: TGTGCCAGCAGCGTAGAAGCGAACACTGAAGCTTTCTTT. Residues: CASSVEANTEAFF. The variable domain in full, with the rest retrieved from reference TRBV9 and TRBJ1-1, is DSGVTQTPKHLITATGQRVTLRCSPRSGDLSVYWYQQSLDQGLQFLIQYYNGEERAKGNILERFSAQQFPDLHSELNLSSLELGDSALYFCASSVEANTEAFFGQGTRLTVV.

The rearrangement uses TRBV7-6 and TRBJ2-2; D possibly corresponds to TRBD1 (6 bases). Trimming cost V 5 bases and J 1 base, with 14 bases left between them. Germline values: CDR1 SGHVS, CDR2 FNYEAQ. The length of the CDR3 is 16 residues. CDR3 coding DNA: TGTGCCAGCAGCCTGAGACCGGGACAGAACACCGGGGAGCTGTTTTTT. Translation: CASSLRPGQNTGELFF. The entire variable domain, with the rest obtained from reference TRBV7-6 and TRBJ2-2, is as follows: GAGVSQSPRYKVTKRGQDVALRCDPISGHVSLYWYRQALGQGPEFLTYFNYEAQQDKSGLPNDRFSAERPEGSISTLTIQRTEQRDSAMYRCASSLRPGQNTGELFFGEGSRLTVL.

J is TRBJ2-3 and V is TRBV7-6, with D unclear. CDR1 and CDR2 (germline): SGHVS, FNYEAQ. This CDR3 comprises 12 residues. Deletions cut 4 bases from V and 7 bases from J, with 9 bases between. The CDR3 protein is CASSSRVNTQYF. CDR3 DNA sequence: TGTGCCAGCAGCTCTAGAGTTAATACGCAGTATTTT.

This clone has a single count. The V gene is TRBV6-5, the J gene TRBJ1-3; a weak D match, TRBD1 (6 bases). The CDR3 sequence is 14 residues long. V dropped 2 bases and J dropped 10 bases, with 15 bases sitting between them. Germline V gene data show CDR1 as MNHEY and CDR2 as SVGAGI. The CDR3 here is CASSYDWGLRTIYF. The CDR3 coding sequence is TGTGCCAGCAGTTACGATTGGGGGCTGCGGACCATATATTTT.

J is TRBJ1-4 and V is TRBV7-9; D perhaps matches TRBD1 (5 bases). The CDR3 extends over 15 amino acids. Germline CDR1 is SEHNR and CDR2 is FQNEAQ (reference sequence). The germline V and J ends were trimmed by 5 bases and 7 bases, with 17 bases remaining between them. Written as DNA, the CDR3 is TGTGCCAGCAGCAAGACCGGGACCTATGGTGAAAAACTGTTTTTT. Translation: CASSKTGTYGEKLFF. Filled out from reference TRBV7-9 and TRBJ1-4, the complete variable domain reads DTGVSQNPRHKITKRGQNVTFRCDPISEHNRLYWYRQTLGQGPEFLTYFQNEAQLEKSRLLSDRFSAERPKGSFSTLEIQRTEQGDSAMYLCASSKTGTYGEKLFFGSGTQLSVL.

This clone showed up just once. The chain uses TRBV11-3 and TRBJ2-3, with TRBD1 matching over 8 bases. CDR3 size: 15 residues. V was clipped by 1 base and J by 4 bases; unmatched bases: 4. The germline V gene encodes CDR1 SGHNT and CDR2 YENEEA. The CDR3 DNA reads TGTGCCAGCAGCTTAGGGACAGGGCGGGCAGATACGCAGTATTTT. It specifies CASSLGTGRADTQYF.

This chain's CDR3 is CASKRTYTGELFF. As DNA, the CDR3 is TGTGCCAGTAAGCGGACATACACCGGGGAGCTGTTTTTT. This chain uses TRBV19 with TRBJ2-2, with D possibly called TRBD1 or TRBD2 (5 bases each). The germline V gene encodes CDR1 LNHDA and CDR2 SQIVND (reference sequence). V gave up 7 bases and J gave up 3 bases, with 9 bases separating them. The length of the CDR3 is 13 residues.

The chain recombines TRBV7-2 with TRBJ1-1, with a tentative D call TRBD1 (5 bases). This CDR3 region has 16 residues. Deletions cut 2 bases from V and 3 bases from J, with 16 bases between. CDR1 SGHTA and CDR2 FQGNSA come from the germline V gene. In DNA, the CDR3 is TGTGCCAGCAGCTTATTTGCAGGGTGGAAGGACACTGAAGCTTTCTTT. It encodes CASSLFAGWKDTEAFF.

The V call is TRBV5-4, the J call TRBJ1-2; a possible D gene is TRBD1 (5 bases). The germline gives CDR1 SGHNT, CDR2 YYREEE (reference sequence). V lost 0 bases and J lost 8, with 14 bases in between. The CDR3 runs 14 residues. CDR3 nucleotide sequence: TGTGCCAGCAGCTTGGTTAGGACATCGGAGGGCTACACCTTC. It is translated as CASSLVRTSEGYTF.

The chain recombines TRBV7-2 with TRBJ1-2; no clear D gene. CDR1 and CDR2 (germline): SGHTA, FQGNSA. The CDR3 extends over 13 amino acids. Trimming pared 8 bases from V and 8 bases from J, leaving 18 bases between. The CDR3 DNA sequence: TGTGCCAGCGATTCCGGGTCCACTGGAGGCTACACCTTC. Protein sequence: CASDSGSTGGYTF.

The chain combines TRBV9 with TRBJ2-4; TRBD2 agrees at 7 bases. V shed 4 bases and J 8 bases; nucleotides not matched to a gene: 12. CDR3 length: 15 amino acids. Germline lookup yields CDR1 SGDLS and CDR2 YYNGEE. The CDR3 bases are TGTGCCAGCAGCCCATCTCCTGGGAGGGCCGACATTCAGTACTTC. Protein: CASSPSPGRADIQYF.

This clone was recorded once. The CDR3 region is CASSPPGVATDTQYF. The CDR3 DNA reads as TGTGCCAGCTCACCACCGGGAGTAGCAACAGATACGCAGTATTTT. The V gene is TRBV18, the J gene TRBJ2-3, with a possible D match to TRBD2 (5 bases). The CDR3 covers 15 residues. Germline V gene data show CDR1 as KGHSH and CDR2 as LQKENI. The ends were cut back, 0 bases at V and 3 bases at J, with 10 bases in the middle.

This clone was counted a few times. This chain links TRBV4-1 with TRBJ2-7, with TRBD2 matching over 7 bases. CDR3 size: 14 residues. V lost 1 base, J lost 6 bases, and 6 bases stayed unmatched. Germline CDR1 and CDR2: MGHRA and YSYEKL. The CDR3: CASSQGGSLVEQYF. DNA for the CDR3: TGCGCCAGCAGCCAAGGCGGGAGCCTGGTCGAGCAGTACTTC.

The chain carries TRBV4-3 and TRBJ1-1; D remains unclear. Germline V lookup: CDR1 LGHNA, CDR2 YSLEER. This CDR3 is built from 13 residues. Trimming shortened V by 0 bases and J by 1 base, and 3 bases separated the two germline ends. The CDR3 sequence: CASSQETNTEAFF. For the CDR3, the DNA is TGCGCCAGCAGCCAAGAAACGAACACTGAAGCTTTCTTT.